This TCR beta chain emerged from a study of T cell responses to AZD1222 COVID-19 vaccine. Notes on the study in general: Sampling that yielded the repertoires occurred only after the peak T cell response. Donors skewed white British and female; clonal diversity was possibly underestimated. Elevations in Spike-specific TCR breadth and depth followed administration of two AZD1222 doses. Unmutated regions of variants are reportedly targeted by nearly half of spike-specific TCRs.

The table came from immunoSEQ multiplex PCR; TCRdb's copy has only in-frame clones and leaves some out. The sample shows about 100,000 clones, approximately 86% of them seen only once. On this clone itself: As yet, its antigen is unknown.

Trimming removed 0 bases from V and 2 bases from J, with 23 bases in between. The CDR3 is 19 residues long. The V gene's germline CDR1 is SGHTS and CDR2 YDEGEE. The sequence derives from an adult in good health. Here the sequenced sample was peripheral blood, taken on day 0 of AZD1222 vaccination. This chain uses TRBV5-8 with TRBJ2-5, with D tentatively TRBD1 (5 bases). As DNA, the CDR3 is TGTGCCAGCAGCTTGGCCCGTTTTTTTTCCGGCACAGGTCAAGAGACCCAGTACTTC. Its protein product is CASSLARFFSGTGQETQYF.